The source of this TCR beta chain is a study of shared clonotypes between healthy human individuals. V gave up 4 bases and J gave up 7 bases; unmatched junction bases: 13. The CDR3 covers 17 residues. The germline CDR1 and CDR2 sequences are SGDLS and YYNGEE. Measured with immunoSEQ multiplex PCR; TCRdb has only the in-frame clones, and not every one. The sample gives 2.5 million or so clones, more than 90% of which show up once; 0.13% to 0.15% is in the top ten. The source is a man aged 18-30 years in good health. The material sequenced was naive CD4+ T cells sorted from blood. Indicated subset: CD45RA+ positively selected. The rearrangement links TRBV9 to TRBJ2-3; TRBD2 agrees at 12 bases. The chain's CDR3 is CASSFRLAGVWFNTQYF. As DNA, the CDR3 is TGTGCCAGCAGCTTCCGACTAGCGGGGGTCTGGTTTAATACGCAGTATTTT.